Sequencing of this T cell receptor (beta chain) was carried out in a study of a mutant IDH1 vaccine in newly diagnosed glioma. Overall study: Patients had eight vaccinations, in weeks 1, 3, 5, 7, 11, 15, 19 and 23. Most had both radiotherapy and temozolomide beforehand; others had only one.

Repertoires were generated with immunoSEQ multiplex PCR, while TCRdb's copy carries only in-frame clones and drops some. The data hold 50,000 to 65,000 clones, with about 81% observed a single time. Study-level results: There were vaccine-induced immune responses in approximately 95% of the patients. Pseudoprogression apparently lacked any relation to changes in top peripheral T cell clonotypes.

The CDR3 sequence is 15 residues long. The V gene lost 4 bases and the J gene lost 1 base, with 12 bases spanning the gap. CDR1 and CDR2 (germline): LNHDA, SQIVND (reference sequence). Time point here: week 11, during vaccination. Doses consisted of 300 ug of mutant IDH1 20-mer peptide each, paired with topical imiquimod. On this clone: What it binds is unknown.

The receptor was derived from a woman between 45 and 60 years old with glioma. Sequenced here: PBMCs, sampled from a glioma patient whose treatment included an IDH1 peptide vaccine. This chain joins TRBV19 and TRBJ2-3, with a tentative D call TRBD2 (7 bases). The CDR3 protein is CASSTAGAGTDTQYF. The CDR3 DNA reads TGTGCCAGTAGTACCGCGGGGGCCGGCACAGATACGCAGTATTTT.